This is a list of T cell receptor beta chains from one sample in a study of blood T cell repertoires in COVID-19. Profiling relied on immunoSEQ multiplex PCR, and the TCRdb table lists in-frame clones only, not all of them. This table has over 600,000 clones, 80% to 90% appearing once. Sequenced: peripheral blood. These receptors were collected from a woman between 18 and 29 years old with acute or convalescent COVID-19. Both conserved end residues are part of each CDR3. The D gene is left open where the match is weak. Clone size is not always given. Where it is, it says once, few, many or a class for expanded clones.

NA	TRBV4-1	12	TRBJ2-3	NA	CASSPHKDTQYF	TGCGCCAGCAGCCCCCACAAGGATACGCAGTATTTT
NA	TRBV4-1	13	TRBJ1-2	NA	CASSQFSGAPLAF	TGCGCCAGCAGCCAATTCTCAGGGGCCCCCTTGGCCTTC
NA	TRBV5-6	13	TRBJ2-7	NA	CASSSGISYEQYF	TGTGCCAGCAGCTCCGGGATCTCCTACGAGCAGTACTTC
TRBD1	TRBV19	16	TRBJ2-3	NA	CASSHLPGQRTDTQYF	TGTGCCAGTAGCCATTTGCCGGGACAGCGCACAGATACGCAGTATTTT
NA	TRBV5-1	14	TRBJ1-1	NA	CASSLTGTQAEAFF	TGCGCCAGCAGCTTAACCGGGACACAGGCTGAAGCTTTCTTT
TRBD2	TRBV4-3	17	TRBJ2-1	NA	CASSPGTSGSPYNEQFF	TGCGCCAGCAGCCCGGGGACTAGCGGTAGTCCCTACAATGAGCAGTTCTTC
TRBD2	TRBV4-1	17	TRBJ2-5	NA	CASSQGKLAGVQETQYF	TGCGCCAGCAGCCAAGGGAAACTAGCGGGGGTCCAAGAGACCCAGTACTTC
TRBD2	TRBV9	16	TRBJ2-3	NA	CASSVRLAGETDTQYF	TGTGCCAGCAGCGTACGACTAGCGGGGGAAACAGATACGCAGTATTTT
TRBD2	TRBV6-4	15	TRBJ2-1	NA	CASSELGSGGNEQFF	TGTGCCAGCAGTGAGCTGGGTAGCGGGGGGAATGAGCAGTTCTTC
NA	TRBV19	13	TRBJ1-2	NA	CASSATGSYGYTF	TGTGCCAGTAGTGCCACAGGGTCCTATGGCTACACCTTC
NA	TRBV21-1	17	TRBJ1-2	NA	CASSKGGAGPIDYGYTF	TGTGCCAGCAGCAAAGGGGGAGCAGGACCAATTGACTATGGCTACACCTTC
TRBD1	TRBV20-1	13	TRBJ1-2	NA	CSASPGQGNGYTF	TGCAGTGCTAGTCCAGGACAGGGGAATGGCTACACCTTC
NA	TRBV9	14	TRBJ1-5	NA	CASSVAGGGQPQHF	TGTGCCAGCAGCGTAGCCGGGGGAGGGCAGCCCCAGCATTTT
TRBD1	TRBV7-9	14	TRBJ2-7	NA	CASGIAGQGYEQYF	TGTGCCAGCGGGATTGCGGGACAGGGTTATGAGCAGTACTTC
TRBD1	TRBV9	15	TRBJ2-5	NA	CASSVDRGYQETQYF	TGTGCCAGCAGCGTTGACAGGGGGTACCAAGAGACCCAGTACTTC
NA	TRBV4-2	14	TRBJ1-1	NA	CASSQERQGAEAFF	TGTGCCAGCAGCCAAGAGCGGCAGGGTGCTGAAGCTTTCTTT
NA	TRBV19	16	TRBJ2-7	NA	CASCMDPTVPPYEQYF	TGTGCCAGTTGTATGGATCCGACAGTGCCTCCCTACGAGCAGTACTTC
NA	TRBV20-1	13	TRBJ2-1	NA	CSASWRIYNEQFF	TGCAGTGCTAGTTGGAGGATTTACAATGAGCAGTTCTTC
NA	TRBV11-2	18	TRBJ1-1	NA	CASSLWTIPGVLNTEAFF	TGTGCCAGCAGCTTATGGACAATACCAGGAGTTTTGAACACTGAAGCTTTCTTT
NA	TRBV29-1	15	TRBJ1-2	once	CSVERTPGPREGYTF	TGCAGCGTTGAACGCACCCCGGGACCTCGGGAGGGCTACACCTTC
NA	TRBV18	14	TRBJ2-7	NA	CASSPAGLRGEQYF	TGTGCCAGCTCACCAGCGGGCCTGAGAGGCGAGCAGTACTTC
NA	TRBV5-1	16	TRBJ2-3	NA	CASSQTRGLSTDTQYF	TGCGCCAGCAGCCAAACCAGGGGCCTGAGCACAGATACGCAGTATTTT
NA	TRBV10-2	12	TRBJ2-2	NA	CASSESPGELFF	TGCGCCAGCAGTGAGAGCCCCGGGGAGCTGTTTTTT
NA	TRBV27	11	TRBJ2-7	once	CASSSDYEQYF	TGTGCCAGCAGTTCAGATTACGAGCAGTACTTC
NA	TRBV5-1	15	TRBJ2-3	NA	CASSLAGLITDTQYF	TGCGCCAGCAGCTTGGCGGGACTTATCACAGATACGCAGTATTTT
NA	TRBV2	13	TRBJ1-2	NA	CAHLGTWDYGYTF	TGTGCCCACCTAGGCACCTGGGACTATGGCTACACCTTC
TRBD1	TRBV7-3	18	TRBJ1-1	NA	CASSRVGLTGAANTEAFF	TGTGCCAGCAGCCGCGTTGGTCTGACAGGGGCCGCGAACACTGAAGCTTTCTTT
TRBD1	TRBV11-2	15	TRBJ1-5	NA	CASSKGTARSQPQHF	TGTGCCAGCAGCAAAGGGACAGCCAGGAGTCAGCCCCAGCATTTT
NA	TRBV6-6	16	TRBJ2-5	NA	CASSPIIAEYQETQYF	TGTGCCAGCAGCCCAATTATAGCGGAGTACCAAGAGACCCAGTACTTC
TRBD1	TRBV24-1	15	TRBJ1-2	NA	CATSDRTGVNYGYTF	TGTGCCACCAGTGACAGGACAGGGGTTAACTATGGCTACACCTTC
NA	TRBV5-4	14	TRBJ2-2	NA	CASSWGVDTGELFF	TGTGCCAGCAGCTGGGGGGTGGACACCGGGGAGCTGTTTTTT
NA	TRBV5-1	16	TRBJ2-7	NA	CASSQTGTSGPYEQYF	TGCGCCAGCAGCCAAACTGGGACATCAGGGCCCTACGAGCAGTACTTC
NA	TRBV5-1	13	TRBJ2-3	NA	CASRELRTDTQYF	TGCGCCAGCCGGGAGCTCCGCACAGATACGCAGTATTTT
TRBD1	TRBV4-1	15	TRBJ1-1	NA	CASSQGQGLNTEAFF	TGCGCCAGCAGCCAAGGACAGGGCCTGAACACTGAAGCTTTCTTT
NA	TRBV29-1	10	TRBJ1-4	NA	CSVREEKLFF	TGCAGCGTCCGGGAAGAAAAACTGTTTTTT
TRBD2	TRBV5-5	15	TRBJ2-5	NA	CASSGQGLGYETQYF	TGTGCCAGCAGCGGCCAGGGACTAGGATACGAGACCCAGTACTTC
NA	TRBV5-1	15	TRBJ2-3	once	CASSVQGGGTDTQYF	TGCGCCAGCAGCGTGCAGGGTGGAGGCACAGATACGCAGTATTTT
NA	TRBV6-1	13	TRBJ1-2	NA	CASSEPGLYGYTF	TGTGCCAGCAGTGAACCAGGTCTCTATGGCTACACCTTC
TRBD1	TRBV29-1	15	TRBJ1-4	NA	CSVVQSRDSNEKLFF	TGCAGCGTTGTCCAGTCCCGGGACAGTAATGAAAAACTGTTTTTT
NA	TRBV13	15	TRBJ2-7	NA	CASSLGRPDPREQYF	TGTGCCAGCAGCTTAGGCCGGCCCGATCCTAGAGAGCAGTACTTC
TRBD1	TRBV5-4	14	TRBJ2-2	NA	CASTRTGGHGELFF	TGTGCCAGCACCCGGACAGGGGGCCACGGGGAGCTGTTTTTT
NA	TRBV5-1	15	TRBJ1-5	NA	CASSLGPNSNQPQHF	TGCGCCAGCAGCTTGGGTCCCAATAGCAATCAGCCCCAGCATTTT
NA	TRBV2	14	TRBJ1-2	NA	CASMSERAAYGYTF	TGTGCCAGCATGTCGGAGAGGGCAGCCTATGGCTACACCTTC
TRBD2	TRBV3-1/TRBV3-2	17	TRBJ2-1	NA	CASSYSSGGVFSNEQFF	TGTGCCAGCAGCTACTCTAGCGGGGGGGTTTTTAGTAATGAGCAGTTCTTC
NA	TRBV2	16	TRBJ2-7	NA	CASTSSEGTETYEQYF	TGTGCCAGCACCTCTTCGGAGGGGACGGAAACCTACGAGCAGTACTTC
TRBD2	TRBV29-1	17	TRBJ2-1	NA	CSVEERRLAGGDNEQFF	TGCAGCGTTGAAGAGCGGAGACTAGCGGGGGGTGACAATGAGCAGTTCTTC
TRBD2	TRBV18	16	TRBJ2-5	NA	CASSPRASGGAETQYF	TGTGCCAGCTCACCAAGGGCCAGCGGGGGGGCAGAGACCCAGTACTTC
NA	TRBV7-9	14	TRBJ2-3	NA	CASSSPSVADTQYF	TGTGCCAGCAGCTCCCCCAGCGTGGCAGATACGCAGTATTTT
NA	TRBV3-1/TRBV3-2	14	TRBJ2-3	NA	CASSPGVRGDTQYF	TGTGCCAGCAGCCCGGGTGTTCGGGGAGATACGCAGTATTTT
NA	TRBV6-1	18	TRBJ1-1	NA	CASSEVEAQPWGNTEAFF	TGTGCCAGCAGTGAAGTGGAGGCACAACCATGGGGGAACACTGAAGCTTTCTTT
TRBD1	TRBV7-2	13	TRBJ1-1	NA	CAGGGVGVAEAFF	TGTGCCGGAGGGGGCGTTGGGGTGGCTGAAGCTTTCTTT
TRBD1	TRBV6-1	15	TRBJ1-5	NA	CASSAGTGQNQPQHF	TGTGCCAGCAGTGCTGGGACAGGGCAGAATCAGCCCCAGCATTTT
TRBD1	TRBV7-2	16	TRBJ1-5	NA	CASSLVPGQGIQPQHF	TGTGCCAGCAGCTTAGTCCCGGGACAGGGTATTCAGCCCCAGCATTTT
NA	TRBV9	14	TRBJ1-4	NA	CASSVSPEEEKLFF	TGTGCCAGCAGCGTTAGCCCGGAGGAGGAAAAACTGTTTTTT
TRBD2	TRBV9	19	TRBJ2-1	NA	CASSVSVGSGGTSYNEQFF	TGTGCCAGCAGCGTTAGCGTGGGTAGCGGGGGGACCTCCTACAATGAGCAGTTCTTC
TRBD1	TRBV6-5	15	TRBJ2-7	NA	CASSMDRVAGSEQYF	TGTGCCAGCAGCATGGACAGGGTGGCGGGGAGCGAGCAGTACTTC
NA	TRBV2	15	TRBJ2-1	NA	CASSGLGSSYNEQFF	TGTGCCAGCAGTGGCTTGGGGAGCTCCTACAATGAGCAGTTCTTC
NA	TRBV4-1	20	TRBJ2-2	NA	CASSLPAALQGFRNTGELFF	TGCGCCAGCAGCCTCCCTGCGGCCCTCCAGGGATTTAGGAACACCGGGGAGCTGTTTTTT
TRBD2	TRBV19	17	TRBJ2-3	once	CASMSLAGAFSPDTQYF	TGTGCCAGTATGAGCTTAGCGGGGGCCTTCTCACCCGATACGCAGTATTTT
TRBD1	TRBV5-5	14	TRBJ1-1	NA	CASSRGTANTEAFF	TGTGCCAGCAGCCGTGGGACAGCAAACACTGAAGCTTTCTTT